The present TCR beta chain was sequenced within a study of cytomegalovirus exposure and HLA in healthy donors. Overall study: The Caucasian-associated ancestry cluster held roughly 80% of some 420 genotyped donors. Study-wide results and caveats: TCR sequences were mostly rare, though some public TCRs occurred in many donors.

The study ran its PCR with 60 Vbeta and 13 Jbeta primers. Sequencing was performed with immunoSEQ multiplex PCR; in TCRdb, only in-frame clones are kept and a portion is missing. Of some 110,000 clones listed, 77% were seen once; the top ten hold 10% to 15%. CDR1 MNHNY and CDR2 SVGAGI come from the germline V gene (reference sequence). The CDR3 runs 14 residues. V lost 7 bases to trimming and J lost 2 bases, with 14 bases between them. Of note for this clone: Antigen unknown.

The specimen sequenced was PBMCs. This clonotype was sampled from a woman between 35 and 50 years old in good health and CMV-seropositive. The chain employs TRBV6-6 and TRBJ1-2, with D unclear. The CDR3 reads CASTPRSGNYGYTF. CDR3 bases: TGTGCCAGCACTCCAAGAAGCGGAAACTATGGCTACACCTTC.